This is a list of T cell receptor beta chains from one sample in a study of shared clonotypes between healthy human individuals. Assay: immunoSEQ multiplex PCR; the TCRdb copy retains only in-frame clones and omits some. The repertoire holds millions of clones, with more than 80% as singletons. What was sequenced was naive CD4+ T cells from PBMCs. Receptors originate from a man aged 18 to 30 in good health. Some clones in this sample may be carry-over from other donors' samples. The conserved cysteine and the conserved F or W are not part of the CDR3 here. The order of the fields is V gene, J gene, CDR3 protein.

v_gene: TRBV18; j_gene: TRBJ2-7; CDR3aa: ASSSKAEGEQY
v_gene: TRBV19; j_gene: TRBJ2-2; CDR3aa: ASSIPGRNTGELF
v_gene: TRBV28; j_gene: TRBJ2-6; CDR3aa: ASSFLGSSGANVLT
v_gene: TRBV2; j_gene: TRBJ2-7; CDR3aa: ASSEGAGLSYEQY
v_gene: TRBV2; j_gene: TRBJ1-5; CDR3aa: ASSHGGDSQPQH
v_gene: TRBV28; j_gene: TRBJ2-7; CDR3aa: ASSLQVEQY
v_gene: TRBV15; j_gene: TRBJ2-3; CDR3aa: ATSARTSGLTDTQY
v_gene: TRBV29-1; j_gene: TRBJ1-3; CDR3aa: SGGGSGNTIY
v_gene: TRBV5-1; j_gene: TRBJ2-7; CDR3aa: ASSLRGLDEQY
v_gene: TRBV6-5; j_gene: TRBJ1-1; CDR3aa: ASSPDYMNTEAF
v_gene: TRBV7-8; j_gene: TRBJ2-7; CDR3aa: ASSPLSSGRYYEQY
v_gene: TRBV9; j_gene: TRBJ1-3; CDR3aa: ASSEGAGGNTIY
v_gene: TRBV7-8; j_gene: TRBJ2-2; CDR3aa: ASSLRRGRTGELF